This is a list of T cell receptor beta chains from one sample in a study of cytomegalovirus exposure and HLA in healthy donors. Sequencing was performed with immunoSEQ multiplex PCR; in TCRdb, only in-frame clones are kept and a portion is missing. The data contain more than 200,000 clones, 90% of them singletons. The specimen was PBMCs. Receptors originate from a woman in her thirties in good health and CMV-seronegative. CDR3s include the opening cysteine and the closing phenylalanine or tryptophan.

v_call	j_call	cdr3_aa
TRBV15	TRBJ2-7	CATSREFSVVHSSYEQYF
TRBV4-1	TRBJ1-1	CASRAYRGQFEAFF
TRBV2	TRBJ2-1	CASSYPVTMSSYNEQFF
TRBV5-6	TRBJ1-5	CASSLRDGRQPQHF
TRBV27	TRBJ2-7	CASSLSIGTATFHEQYF
TRBV6-1	TRBJ1-5	CASSAVLASLVQPQHF
TRBV19	TRBJ2-6	CASSILAGSGANVLTF
TRBV25-1	TRBJ2-3	CASSEYKGTIPYF
TRBV27	TRBJ1-5	CASSPSGGWPQHF
TRBV11-2	TRBJ2-7	CASSLAYYEQYF
TRBV4-3	TRBJ2-1	CASSLGNYNEQFF
TRBV4-3	TRBJ2-2	CASSQGPTGVVNTGELFF
TRBV11-2	TRBJ1-4	CASSSSGSLNEKLFF
TRBV28	TRBJ2-5	CASTYLGTGMLETQYF
TRBV2	TRBJ2-4	CASSWVSRASAKNIQYF
TRBV4-2	TRBJ2-7	CASSQDLAGGPGYEQYF
TRBV5-1	TRBJ1-2	CASSHGQGLNYGYTF
TRBV7-9	TRBJ2-7	CASSLDTGGGYEQYF
TRBV6-1	TRBJ2-1	CASGKEGGYNEQFF
TRBV10-3	TRBJ2-7	CAISTTNSYEQYF
TRBV9	TRBJ1-5	CASSVDILQPQHF
TRBV27	TRBJ2-2	CASSFGGRGGELFF
TRBV27	TRBJ1-1	CASSLSQGGPEAFF
TRBV5-1	TRBJ1-2	CASSPGTGVGGHGYTF
TRBV29-1	TRBJ2-2	CSGRTGHLTGELFF
TRBV7-2	TRBJ2-7	CASSPFSSGRAREQYF
TRBV6-1	TRBJ1-5	CASSEWAVTSNQPQHF
TRBV18	TRBJ2-7	CASSPRTSYEQYF
TRBV5-1	TRBJ2-7	CASSLGRTGNDPEQYF
TRBV27	TRBJ2-2	CASSSTANTGELFF
TRBV5-4	TRBJ2-1	CASSPGSPSYNEQFF
TRBV5-4	TRBJ2-1	CASSLSPDIGTREQFF
TRBV30	TRBJ2-1	CAWAPSGGEQFF
TRBV4-2	TRBJ2-7	CASSRRGTSGSRFGDEQYF
TRBV6-1	TRBJ1-5	CASMTEGSVNQPQHF
TRBV29-1	TRBJ2-2	CSVGLGLMTGELFF
TRBV28	TRBJ2-1	CASSSLAGGRPYNEQFF
TRBV9	TRBJ2-1	CASSVEGGGPYNEQFF
TRBV13	TRBJ2-1	CASSSGTSGTESSYNEQFF
TRBV9	TRBJ1-1	CASSVEGAGGQAFF
TRBV28	TRBJ2-7	CASRERLAYEQYF